Presented here are 3 T cell receptor beta chains from one specimen sequenced in a study of CD8 T cells in Susac syndrome. The RNA, about 0.45 to 1 ug, was put through reverse transcription using random hexamers. TCRdb called the immunoSEQ multiplex PCR reads again in MiXCR, with one record for every CDR3 protein. The sample shows some 150,000 distinct CDR3 sequences, around 95% of them seen only once. Sequencing input: CD8+ T cells from PBMCs. The receptor source for this set is a human donor with multiple sclerosis.

V and J are TRBV2 and TRBJ1-2; weak D call: TRBD1 (5 bases). Germline loops: CDR1 SNHLY, CDR2 FYNNEI. Trimming left V 7 bases short and J 10 bases short, with 13 bases between. The CDR3 loop spans 11 amino acids. CDR3 loop: CASNGGANYTF. CDR3 bases: TGTGCCAGCAACGGCGGGGCTAACTACACCTTC.

This clonotype was recorded once. V and J are TRBV7-8 and TRBJ2-7; TRBD2 might be the D (6 bases). V gave up 0 bases and J gave up 5 bases, with 11 bases separating them. The CDR3 runs 14 residues. Germline V gene lookup returns CDR1 SGHVS and CDR2 FQNEAQ. This CDR3 is CASSLAGGRDEQYF. The CDR3 nucleotides read TGTGCCAGCAGCTTAGCGGGGGGACGAGACGAGCAGTACTTC.

This rearrangement joins TRBV15 to TRBJ2-1; the D call may be TRBD1 or TRBD2 (5 bases each). V gave up 0 bases and J gave up 9 bases, with 9 bases separating them. The CDR3 contains 13 residues. CDR1 is LNHNV, CDR2 YYDKDF, per germline (reference sequence). The CDR3, as DNA: TGTGCCACCAGCAGAGAGTGGGGGACTGAGCAGTTCTTC. Translation gives CATSREWGTEQFF. The full variable domain, its missing parts supplied by reference TRBV15 and TRBJ2-1, is DAMVIQNPRYQVTQFGKPVTLSCSQTLNHNVMYWYQQKSSQAPKLLFHYYDKDFNNEADTPDNFQSRRPNTSFCFLDIRSPGLGDTAMYLCATSREWGTEQFFGPGTRLTVL.